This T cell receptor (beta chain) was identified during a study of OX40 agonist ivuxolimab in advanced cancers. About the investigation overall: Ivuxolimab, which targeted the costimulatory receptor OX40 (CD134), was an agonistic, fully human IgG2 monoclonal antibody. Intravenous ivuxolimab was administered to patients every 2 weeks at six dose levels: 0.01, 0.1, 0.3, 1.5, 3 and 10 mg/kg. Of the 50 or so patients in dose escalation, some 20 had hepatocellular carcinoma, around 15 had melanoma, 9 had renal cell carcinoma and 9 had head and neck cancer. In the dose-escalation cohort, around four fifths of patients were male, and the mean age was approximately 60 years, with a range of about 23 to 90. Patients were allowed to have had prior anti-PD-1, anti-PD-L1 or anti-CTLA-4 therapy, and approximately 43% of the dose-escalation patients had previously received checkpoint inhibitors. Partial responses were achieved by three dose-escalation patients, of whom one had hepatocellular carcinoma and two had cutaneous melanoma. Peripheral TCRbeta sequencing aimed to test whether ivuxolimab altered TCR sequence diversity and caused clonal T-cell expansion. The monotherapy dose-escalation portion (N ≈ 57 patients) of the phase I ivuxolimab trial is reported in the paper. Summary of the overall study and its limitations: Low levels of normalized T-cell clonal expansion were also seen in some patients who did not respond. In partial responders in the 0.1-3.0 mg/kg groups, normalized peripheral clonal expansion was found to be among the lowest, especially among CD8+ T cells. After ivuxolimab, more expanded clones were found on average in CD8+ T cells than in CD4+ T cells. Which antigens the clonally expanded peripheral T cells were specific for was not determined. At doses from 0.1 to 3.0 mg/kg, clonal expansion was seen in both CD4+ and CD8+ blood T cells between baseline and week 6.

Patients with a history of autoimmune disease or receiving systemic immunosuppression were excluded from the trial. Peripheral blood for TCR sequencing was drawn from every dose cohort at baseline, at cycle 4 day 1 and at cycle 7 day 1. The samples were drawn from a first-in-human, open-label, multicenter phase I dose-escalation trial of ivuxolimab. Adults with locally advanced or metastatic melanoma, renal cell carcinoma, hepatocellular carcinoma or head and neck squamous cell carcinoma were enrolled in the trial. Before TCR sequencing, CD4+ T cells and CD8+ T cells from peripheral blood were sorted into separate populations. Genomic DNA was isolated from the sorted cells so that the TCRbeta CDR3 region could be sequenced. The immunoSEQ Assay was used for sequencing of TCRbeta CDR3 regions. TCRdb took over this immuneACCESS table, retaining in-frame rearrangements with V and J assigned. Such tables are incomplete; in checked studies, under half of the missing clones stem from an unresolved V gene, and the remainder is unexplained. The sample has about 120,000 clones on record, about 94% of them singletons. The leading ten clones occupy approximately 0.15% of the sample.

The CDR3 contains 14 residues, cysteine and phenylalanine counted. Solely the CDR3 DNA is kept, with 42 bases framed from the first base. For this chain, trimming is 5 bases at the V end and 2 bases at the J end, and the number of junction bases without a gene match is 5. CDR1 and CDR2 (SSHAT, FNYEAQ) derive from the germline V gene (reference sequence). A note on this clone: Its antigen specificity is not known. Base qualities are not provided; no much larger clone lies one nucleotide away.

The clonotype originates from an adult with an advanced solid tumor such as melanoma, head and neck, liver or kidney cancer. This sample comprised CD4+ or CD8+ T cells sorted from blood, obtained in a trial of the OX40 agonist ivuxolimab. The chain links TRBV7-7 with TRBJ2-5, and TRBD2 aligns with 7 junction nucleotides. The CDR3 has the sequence CASSPGGYQETQYF. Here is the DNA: TGTGCCAGCAGCCCCGGGGGGTATCAAGAGACCCAGTACTTC.